This T cell receptor (beta chain) stems from a study of T cell changes during pregnancy in multiple sclerosis. Germline V CDR1 and CDR2: SGHNT, YYREEE (reference sequence). Between the trimmed V and J ends, which lost 0 bases and 2 bases, there was a span of 8 bases. CDR3 length: 14 amino acids. Sequencing used immunoSEQ multiplex PCR; TCRdb keeps in-frame clones, though not all of them. The sample shows tens of thousands of clones, about nine tenths of them seen only once. This clone was detected only a few times. The material sequenced was CD4+ T cells from peripheral blood mononuclear cells, taken in the second trimester of pregnancy. The rearrangement joins TRBV5-4 to TRBJ1-2; tentative D call: TRBD1 (5 bases). This clonotype was obtained from a female donor in good health, enrolled as a control in a pregnancy study. CDR3 region: CASSLDRGNYGYTF. The DNA of the CDR3 is TGTGCCAGCAGCTTGGATAGGGGCAACTATGGCTACACCTTC.